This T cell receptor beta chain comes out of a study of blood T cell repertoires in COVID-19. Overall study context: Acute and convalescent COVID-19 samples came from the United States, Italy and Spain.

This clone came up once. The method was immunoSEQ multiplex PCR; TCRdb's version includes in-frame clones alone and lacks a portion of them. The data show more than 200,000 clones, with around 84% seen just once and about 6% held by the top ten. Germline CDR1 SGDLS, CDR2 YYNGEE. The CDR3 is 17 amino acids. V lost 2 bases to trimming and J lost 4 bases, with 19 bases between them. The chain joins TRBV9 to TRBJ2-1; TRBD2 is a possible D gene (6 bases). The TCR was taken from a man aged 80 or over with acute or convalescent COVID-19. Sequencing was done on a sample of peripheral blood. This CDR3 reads CASSVGGTGVPYNEQFF. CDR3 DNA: TGTGCCAGCAGCGTTGGCGGGACGGGGGTTCCGTACAATGAGCAGTTCTTC.